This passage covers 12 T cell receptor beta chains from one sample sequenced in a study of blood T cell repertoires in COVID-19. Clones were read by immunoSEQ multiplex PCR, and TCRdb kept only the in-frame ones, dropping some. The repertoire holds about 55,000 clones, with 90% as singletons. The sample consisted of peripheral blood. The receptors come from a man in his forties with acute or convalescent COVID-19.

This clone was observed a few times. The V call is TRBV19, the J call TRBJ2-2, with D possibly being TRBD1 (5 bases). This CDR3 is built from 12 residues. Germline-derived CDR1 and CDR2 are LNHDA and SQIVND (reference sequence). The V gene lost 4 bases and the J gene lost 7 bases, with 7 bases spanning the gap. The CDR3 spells CASSKGIGELFF. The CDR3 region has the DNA TGTGCCAGTAGTAAGGGGATCGGGGAGCTGTTTTTT.

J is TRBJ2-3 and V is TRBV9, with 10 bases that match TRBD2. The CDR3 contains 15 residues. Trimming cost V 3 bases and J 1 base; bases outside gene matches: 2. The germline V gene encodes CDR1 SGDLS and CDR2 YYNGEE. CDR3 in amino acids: CASSAGTSGTDTQYF. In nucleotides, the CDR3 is TGTGCCAGCAGCGCCGGGACTAGCGGCACAGATACGCAGTATTTT.

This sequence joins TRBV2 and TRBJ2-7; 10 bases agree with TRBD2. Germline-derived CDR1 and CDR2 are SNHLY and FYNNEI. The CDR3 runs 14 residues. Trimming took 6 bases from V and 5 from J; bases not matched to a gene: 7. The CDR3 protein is CASREREGMNEQYF. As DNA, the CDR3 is TGTGCCAGCAGGGAGCGGGAGGGTATGAACGAGCAGTACTTC.

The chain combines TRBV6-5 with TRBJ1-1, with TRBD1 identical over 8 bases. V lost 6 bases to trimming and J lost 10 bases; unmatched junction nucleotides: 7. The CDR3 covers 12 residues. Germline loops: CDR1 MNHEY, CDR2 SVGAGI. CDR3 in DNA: TGTGCCAGCAGGGTTGGACAGGGCGTAGCTTTCTTT. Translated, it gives CASRVGQGVAFF.

CDR3 DNA: TGTGCCAGCAGTTTATATCCCCCTTTCGAAGCGGGAGGGAGTGAGCAGTACTTC. Protein product: CASSLYPPFEAGGSEQYF. The chain couples TRBV27 to TRBJ2-7, with 10 bases fitting TRBD2. Germline V gene data show CDR1 as MNHEY and CDR2 as SMNVEV (reference sequence). The CDR3 spans 18 residues. V was pared by 1 base and J by 7 bases, with 16 bases of the junction left unmatched.

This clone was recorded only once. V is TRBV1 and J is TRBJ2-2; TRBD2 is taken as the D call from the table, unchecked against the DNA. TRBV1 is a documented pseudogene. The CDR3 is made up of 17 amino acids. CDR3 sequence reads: CTSSQDPGGSVTGELFF. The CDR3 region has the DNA TGCACCAGCAGCCAAGATCCGGGCGGGAGCGTCACCGGGGAGCTGTTTTTT.

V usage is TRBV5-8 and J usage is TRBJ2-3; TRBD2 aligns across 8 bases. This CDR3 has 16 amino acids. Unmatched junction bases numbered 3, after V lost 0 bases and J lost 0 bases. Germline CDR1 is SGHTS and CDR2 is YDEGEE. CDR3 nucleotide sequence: TGTGCCAGCAGCTTGGGACTAGCGACTAGCACAGATACGCAGTATTTT. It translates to CASSLGLATSTDTQYF.

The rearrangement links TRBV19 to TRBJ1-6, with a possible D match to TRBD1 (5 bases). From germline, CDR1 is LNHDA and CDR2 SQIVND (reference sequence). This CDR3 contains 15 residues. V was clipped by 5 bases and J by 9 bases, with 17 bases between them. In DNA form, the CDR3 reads TGTGCCAGTAGTCCAGCCGGGACTTTTACTTCACCCCTCCACTTT. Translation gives CASSPAGTFTSPLHF. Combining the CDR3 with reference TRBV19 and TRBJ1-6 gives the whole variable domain DGGITQSPKYLFRKEGQNVTLSCEQNLNHDAMYWYRQDPGQGLRLIYYSQIVNDFQKGDIAEGYSVSREKKESFPLTVTSAQKNPTAFYLCASSPAGTFTSPLHFGNGTRLTVT.

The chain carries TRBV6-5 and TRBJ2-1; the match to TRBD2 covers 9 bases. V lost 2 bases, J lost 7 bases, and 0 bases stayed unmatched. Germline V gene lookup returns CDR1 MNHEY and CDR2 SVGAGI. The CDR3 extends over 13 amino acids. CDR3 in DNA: TGTGCCAGCAGTTACAGCGGGAGGAATGAGCAGTTCTTC. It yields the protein CASSYSGRNEQFF.

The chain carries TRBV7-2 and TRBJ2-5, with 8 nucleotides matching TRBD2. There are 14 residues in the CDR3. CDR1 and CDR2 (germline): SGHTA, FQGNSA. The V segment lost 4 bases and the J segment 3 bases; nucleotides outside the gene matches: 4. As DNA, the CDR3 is TGTGCCAGCAGCTCCCGGGGACTAGAAGAGACCCAGTACTTC. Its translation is CASSSRGLEETQYF.

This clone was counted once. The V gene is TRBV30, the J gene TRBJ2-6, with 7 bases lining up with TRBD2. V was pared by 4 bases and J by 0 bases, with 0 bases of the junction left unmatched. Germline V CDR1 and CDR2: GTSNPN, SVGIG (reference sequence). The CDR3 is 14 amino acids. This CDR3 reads CAWTGGSGANVLTF. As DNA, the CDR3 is TGTGCCTGGACGGGGGGCTCTGGGGCCAACGTCCTGACTTTC.

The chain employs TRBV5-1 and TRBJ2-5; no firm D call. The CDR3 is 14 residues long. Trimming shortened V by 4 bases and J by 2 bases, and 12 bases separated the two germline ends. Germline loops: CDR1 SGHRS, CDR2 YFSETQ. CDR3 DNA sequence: TGCGCCAGCAGCCCCGGGTCCACACAAGAGACCCAGTACTTC. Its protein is CASSPGSTQETQYF.